The entry below describes one T cell receptor (beta chain). Its antigen is undetermined. The primer mix had 60 Vbeta and 13 Jbeta primers. Sequencing used immunoSEQ multiplex PCR; TCRdb keeps in-frame clones, though not all of them. The sample includes about 150,000 clones, 64% of them seen just once. The record originates from a study of cytomegalovirus exposure and HLA in healthy donors. The overall study: Early release data held tens of millions of unique TCRs from HLA-typed donors. Study-level findings and limits: An assumption of roughly uniform sequencing depth across donors underlay the presence/absence analyses. An analysis that came later showed most CMV-associated TCR beta chains appearing HLA-restricted.

Sequencing was done on a sample of PBMCs. The receptor was derived from a woman aged 25 to 45 in good health and CMV-seropositive.

The CDR3 is CASSLLASSNYGYTF. CDR3 nucleotide sequence: TGTGCCAGCAGCTTATTGGCCAGTTCTAACTATGGCTACACCTTC. The V gene is TRBV7-2, the J gene TRBJ1-2; D remains unclear. Germline V gene data show CDR1 as SGHTA and CDR2 as FQGNSA. The germline V and J ends were trimmed by 2 bases and 0 bases, with 10 bases remaining between them. This CDR3 comprises 15 residues.